This T cell receptor beta chain came from a study of regulatory T cells in long-lasting Graves disease. Study background: Persistent cases took antithyroid drugs over 5 years and stayed TSH receptor antibody positive. General study findings and limits: Persistent disease was associated with favored TRBV28 usage and with favored use of TRBJ1-2 and TRBJ2-5. Patients whose Graves' disease persisted exhibited lower TCR diversity than those newly diagnosed.

The time point here: persistent/refractory GD, antithyroid drugs over 5 years with positive TRAb. Isolated PBMC RNA provided the starting material for the TCR library. In regard to this clonotype: Antigen specificity is unknown.

Libraries of TCR beta came from iRepertoire HTBI primers plus Arm-PCR of CDR3 regions. Source study methods: Sequenced samples collectively carried 62 TRBV and 14 TRBJ segments. TCRdb reprocessed the multiplex PCR reads with MiXCR, giving one entry per CDR3 protein. TCRdb, not the original authors, processed these V and J calls. The sample lists over 650,000 distinct CDR3 sequences; around 30% were seen once. Trimming took 6 bases from V and 7 from J; bases not matched to a gene: 14. Per the germline V gene, CDR1 is MNHNS and CDR2 is SASEGT. The CDR3 is made up of 16 amino acids. The TCR comes from a female donor with Graves disease. Sequencing used peripheral blood mononuclear cells (PBMCs), obtained when the disease was refractory, from a patient treated with antithyroid drugs. J is TRBJ1-2 and V is TRBV6-1; 10 bases are shared with TRBD1. The CDR3 loop reads CASRPLPGQGSGGYTF. CDR3 in DNA: TGTGCCAGCAGACCCCTGCCGGGACAGGGGTCCGGTGGCTACACCTTC.